This T cell receptor beta chain was recovered during a study of molecular identifiers for immune sequencing clone quantification. This clonotype was seen ten or more times. Its antigen is unidentified. A CD8+CD4-CCR7+CD45RA+ phenotype served as the sorting definition for naive CD8 T cells. In preparing bulk TCR libraries, previously described methods and listed TCR primers were used. TCRdb called the PCR reads again in MiXCR, with one record for every CDR3 protein. The sample lists about 630,000 distinct CDR3 sequences, 25% occurring once. Study findings and constraints: Over 97% of effector molecules, yet under 1% of naive-cell molecules, were held by clones above 20 RNA copies.

V was clipped by 0 bases and J by 3 bases, with 12 bases between them. The CDR3 has 15 amino acids. Germline CDR1 is LGHNA and CDR2 is YSLEER. The chain is built from TRBV4-3 and TRBJ2-7, with D perhaps matching TRBD1 (5 bases). This receptor was obtained from a human donor in good health. Some libraries in this study had Jurkat cell RNA spiked in. Sample: naive CD8+ T cells from blood, with Jurkat cell RNA spiked in. Described subset: FACS-sorted CD8+CD4-CCR7+CD45RA+ naive T cells. The CDR3 spells CASSQDRQSSYEQYF. The DNA for the CDR3 is TGCGCCAGCAGCCAAGATCGACAGTCCAGCTACGAGCAGTACTTC.